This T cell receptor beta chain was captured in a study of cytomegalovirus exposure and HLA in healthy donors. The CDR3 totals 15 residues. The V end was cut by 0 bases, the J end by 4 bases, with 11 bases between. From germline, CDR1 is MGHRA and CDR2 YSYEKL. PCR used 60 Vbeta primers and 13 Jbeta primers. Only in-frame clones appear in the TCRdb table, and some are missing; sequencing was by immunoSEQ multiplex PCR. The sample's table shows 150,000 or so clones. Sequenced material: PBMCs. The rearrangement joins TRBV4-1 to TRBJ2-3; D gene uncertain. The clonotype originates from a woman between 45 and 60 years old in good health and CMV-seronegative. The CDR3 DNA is TGCGCCAGCAGCCAAGAAGCGAGGAGCGCAGATACGCAGTATTTT. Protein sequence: CASSQEARSADTQYF.